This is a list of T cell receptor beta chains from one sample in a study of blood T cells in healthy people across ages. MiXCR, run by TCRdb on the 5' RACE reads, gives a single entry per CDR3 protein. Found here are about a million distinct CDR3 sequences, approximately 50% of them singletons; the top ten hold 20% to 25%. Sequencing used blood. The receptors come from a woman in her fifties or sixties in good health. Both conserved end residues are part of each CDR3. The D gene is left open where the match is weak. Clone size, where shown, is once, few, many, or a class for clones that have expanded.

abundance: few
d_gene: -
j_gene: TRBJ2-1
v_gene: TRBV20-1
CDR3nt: TGCAGTGCTAGATACGGGTTTGCTGAGCAGTTCTTC
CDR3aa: CSARYGFAEQFF

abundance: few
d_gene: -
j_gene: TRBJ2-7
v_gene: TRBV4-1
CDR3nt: TGCGCCAGCAGCCAAGAGAGGGCAGTTCAGCGCGAGCAGTACTTC
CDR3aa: CASSQERAVQREQYF

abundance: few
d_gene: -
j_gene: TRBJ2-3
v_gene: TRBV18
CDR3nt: TGTGCCAGCTCACGACGGGGCTCCACAGATACGCAGTATTTT
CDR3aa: CASSRRGSTDTQYF

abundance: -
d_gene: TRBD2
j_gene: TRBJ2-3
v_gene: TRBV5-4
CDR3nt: TGTGCCAGCGGACCGACTGAGCGGGGTGATACGCAGTATTTT
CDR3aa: CASGPTERGDTQYF

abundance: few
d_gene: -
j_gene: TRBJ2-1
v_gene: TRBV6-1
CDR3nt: TGTGCCAGCACCGCCGGGATCGGCTCCTACAATGAGCAGTTCTTC
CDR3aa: CASTAGIGSYNEQFF

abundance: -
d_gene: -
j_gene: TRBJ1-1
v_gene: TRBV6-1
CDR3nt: TGTGCCAGCAGGGAGACCAACCTAAACACTGAAGCTTTCTTT
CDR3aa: CASRETNLNTEAFF

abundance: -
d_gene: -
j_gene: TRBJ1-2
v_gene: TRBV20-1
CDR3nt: TGCAGTGCTCTAATACTCCCCTATGGCTACACCTTC
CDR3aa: CSALILPYGYTF

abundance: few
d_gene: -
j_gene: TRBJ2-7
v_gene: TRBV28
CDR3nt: TGTGCCAGCAGTTTAACCTACCAATTCTACGAGCAGTACTTC
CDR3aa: CASSLTYQFYEQYF

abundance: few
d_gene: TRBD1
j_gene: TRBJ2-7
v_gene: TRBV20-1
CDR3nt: TGCAGTGCTAGAGATCCGGGACAGACGGGATTTAATTACGAGCAGTACTTC
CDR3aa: CSARDPGQTGFNYEQYF

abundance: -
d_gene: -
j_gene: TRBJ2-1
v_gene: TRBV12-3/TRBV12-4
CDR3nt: TGTGCCAGCAGTTTAAGGTCGAATGAGCAGTTCTTC
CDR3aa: CASSLRSNEQFF

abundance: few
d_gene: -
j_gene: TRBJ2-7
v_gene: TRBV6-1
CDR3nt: TGTGCCAGCAGTGAAGCGATTGCCTCCACCGGGGGCTTCTCCTACGAGCAGTACTTC
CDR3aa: CASSEAIASTGGFSYEQYF

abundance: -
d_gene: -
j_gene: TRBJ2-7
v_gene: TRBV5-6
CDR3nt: TGTGCCAGCAGTGCGCGAACCTACGAGCAGTACTTC
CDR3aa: CASSARTYEQYF

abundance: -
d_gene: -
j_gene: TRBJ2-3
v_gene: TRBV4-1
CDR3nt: TGCGCCAGCAGCCAAATAAGAGTAGGGCGTAGCACAGATACGCAGTATTTT
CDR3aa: CASSQIRVGRSTDTQYF

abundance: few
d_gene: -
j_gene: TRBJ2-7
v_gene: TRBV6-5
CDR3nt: TGTGCCAGTTCCAGCAGAATCTACGAGCAGTACTTC
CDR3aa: CASSSRIYEQYF

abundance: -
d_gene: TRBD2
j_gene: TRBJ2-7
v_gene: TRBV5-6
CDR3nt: TGTGCCAGCAGCCCGCCGGGGGGTACTTCCTACGAGCAGTACTTC
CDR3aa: CASSPPGGTSYEQYF

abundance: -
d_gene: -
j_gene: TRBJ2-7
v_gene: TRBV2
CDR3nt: TGTGCCAGCAGTGACAGGGGATTCGAGCAGTACTTC
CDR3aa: CASSDRGFEQYF

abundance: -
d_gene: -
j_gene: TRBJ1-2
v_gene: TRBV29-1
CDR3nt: TGCAGCGTTCAGACAGTTAACTATGGCTACACCTTC
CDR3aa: CSVQTVNYGYTF

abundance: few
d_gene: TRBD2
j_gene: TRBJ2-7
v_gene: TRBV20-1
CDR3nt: TGCAGTGCTAGAGACTCCCGGACTAGCGCCTACGAGCAGTACTTC
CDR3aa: CSARDSRTSAYEQYF

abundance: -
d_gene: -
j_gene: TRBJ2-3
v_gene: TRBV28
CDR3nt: TGTGCCACCATCGACCGGGACAACGGTACGCAGTATTTT
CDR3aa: CATIDRDNGTQYF

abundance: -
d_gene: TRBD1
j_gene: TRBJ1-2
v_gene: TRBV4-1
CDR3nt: TGCGCCAGCAGCCAAGACTCAACCGGGACAGGAGGCCTCTATGGCTACACCTTC
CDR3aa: CASSQDSTGTGGLYGYTF

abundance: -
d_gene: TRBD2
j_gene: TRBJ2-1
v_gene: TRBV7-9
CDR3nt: TGTGCCAGCGGGGGGGACCTGAAGACTGGGCTCCACAATGAGCAGTTCTTC
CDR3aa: CASGGDLKTGLHNEQFF

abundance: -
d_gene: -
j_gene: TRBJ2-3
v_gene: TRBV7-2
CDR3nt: TGTGCCAGCGGCGGACCTACTCGAGATACGCAGTATTTT
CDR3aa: CASGGPTRDTQYF

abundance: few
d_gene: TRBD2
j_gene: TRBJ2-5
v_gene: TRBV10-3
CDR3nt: TGTGCCATCAGTGCGGGGGGTCGGGAGACCCAGTACTTC
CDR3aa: CAISAGGRETQYF

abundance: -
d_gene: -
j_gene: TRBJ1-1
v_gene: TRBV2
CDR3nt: TGTGCCAGCAGCGCTCGATTAGGCACTGAAGCTTTCTTT
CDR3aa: CASSARLGTEAFF

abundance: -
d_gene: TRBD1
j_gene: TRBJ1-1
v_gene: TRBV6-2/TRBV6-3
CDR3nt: TGTGCCAGCAAACGAGGAACAGGGGCGGACACTGAAGCTTTCTTT
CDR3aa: CASKRGTGADTEAFF